This T cell receptor (beta chain) was documented in a study of shared clonotypes between healthy human individuals. Study conclusions and caveats: Relative to memory subsets, naive subsets generally showed larger estimated richness. Some clonotypes were shared by all four sorted-subset donors, while others were not shared. The non-shared ones had lower generation probabilities than the shared ones.

Points on this clone: Antigen specificity is unknown.

Into CD45RA+ naive and CD45RA-negative memory subsets, the CD4+ cells were split. TCRdb's copy holds only in-frame clones and misses some; the assay was immunoSEQ multiplex PCR. The repertoire includes about 2.3 million clones, more than 85% of them detected once, and about 0.39% sits in the top ten. The receptor was isolated from a man aged 18-30 years in good health. Some clones in this sample may be carry-over from other donors' samples. The sequenced sample consisted of naive CD4+ T cells from PBMCs. Subset in this sample: CD45RA+ positively selected.

The CDR3 DNA reads as TGTGCCACCAGCAGGGGACTACTCCAAGAGACCCAGTACTTC. Translating it yields CATSRGLLQETQYF. This sequence joins TRBV15 and TRBJ2-5, with 7 bases lining up with TRBD2. The CDR3 sequence is 14 residues long. Germline CDR1 LNHNV, CDR2 YYDKDF (reference sequence). V lost 3 bases, J lost 1 base, and 2 bases stayed unmatched.